This T cell receptor beta chain derives from a study of T cell responses to AZD1222 COVID-19 vaccine. Assay: immunoSEQ multiplex PCR; the TCRdb copy retains only in-frame clones and omits some. This sample has more than 85,000 clones, with around 85% found just once. The CDR3 covers 12 residues. V lost 2 bases and J lost 12, with 13 bases in between. CDR1 MNHNS and CDR2 SASEGT come from the germline V gene. The V and J genes are TRBV6-1 and TRBJ1-2; D is unresolved. The material was peripheral blood, obtained on day 0 of AZD1222 vaccination. The sequence was collected from an adult in good health. CDR3 bases: TGTGCCAGCAGTGAACAGGCGACGTTGAACACCTTC. It yields the protein CASSEQATLNTF.